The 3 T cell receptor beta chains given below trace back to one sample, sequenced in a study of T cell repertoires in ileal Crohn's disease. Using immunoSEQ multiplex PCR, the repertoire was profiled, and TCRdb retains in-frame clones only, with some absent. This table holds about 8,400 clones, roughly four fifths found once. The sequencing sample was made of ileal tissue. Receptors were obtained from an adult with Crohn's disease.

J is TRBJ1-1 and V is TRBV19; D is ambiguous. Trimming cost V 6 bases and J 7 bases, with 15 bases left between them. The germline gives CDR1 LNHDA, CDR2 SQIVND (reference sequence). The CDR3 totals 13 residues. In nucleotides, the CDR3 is TGTGCCAGTAGAAACGCGGGGTTTTTTGAAGCTTTCTTT. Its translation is CASRNAGFFEAFF. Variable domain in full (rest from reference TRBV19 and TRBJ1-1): DGGITQSPKYLFRKEGQNVTLSCEQNLNHDAMYWYRQDPGQGLRLIYYSQIVNDFQKGDIAEGYSVSREKKESFPLTVTSAQKNPTAFYLCASRNAGFFEAFFGQGTRLTVV.

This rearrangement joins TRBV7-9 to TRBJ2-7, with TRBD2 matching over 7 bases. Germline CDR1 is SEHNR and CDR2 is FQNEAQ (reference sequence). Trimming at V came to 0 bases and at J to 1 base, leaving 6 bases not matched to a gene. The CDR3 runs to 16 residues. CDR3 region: CASSLAGGVGSYEQYF. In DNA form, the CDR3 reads TGTGCCAGCAGCTTAGCGGGGGGGGTGGGATCCTACGAGCAGTACTTC.

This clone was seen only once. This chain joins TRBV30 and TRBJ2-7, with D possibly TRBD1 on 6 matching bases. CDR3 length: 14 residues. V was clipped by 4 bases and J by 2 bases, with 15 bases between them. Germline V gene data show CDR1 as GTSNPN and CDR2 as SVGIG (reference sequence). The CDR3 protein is CAWTTGTRTYEQYF. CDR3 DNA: TGTGCCTGGACTACCGGGACACGAACCTACGAGCAGTACTTC.